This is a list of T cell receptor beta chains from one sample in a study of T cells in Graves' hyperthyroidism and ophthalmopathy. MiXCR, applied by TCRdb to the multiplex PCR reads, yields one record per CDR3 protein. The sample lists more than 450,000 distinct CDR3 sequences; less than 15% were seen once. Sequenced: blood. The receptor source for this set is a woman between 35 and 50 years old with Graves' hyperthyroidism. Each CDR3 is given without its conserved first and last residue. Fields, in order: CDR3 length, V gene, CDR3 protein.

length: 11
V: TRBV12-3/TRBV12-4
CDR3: ASSFSKGNTIY

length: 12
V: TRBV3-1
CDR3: ASSQVAGGNEQF

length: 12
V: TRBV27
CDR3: ASSLSWTDYEQY

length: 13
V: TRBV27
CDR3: ASSPGSYSYNEQF

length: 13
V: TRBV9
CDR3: ASSVRQGTPEEQY

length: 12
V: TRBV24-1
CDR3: ATSDSLGGTGYT

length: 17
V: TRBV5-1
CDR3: ASSFLGTSGRGVTGELF

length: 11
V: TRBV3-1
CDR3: ASSQDRSGGYT

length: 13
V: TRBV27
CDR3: ASSFSGRSRDTQY

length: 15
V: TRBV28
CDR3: ASSPLGLAGPQETQY

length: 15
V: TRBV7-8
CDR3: ASSLVEKGRGNHEQY

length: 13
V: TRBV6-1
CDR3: ASNPTQKDWETQY

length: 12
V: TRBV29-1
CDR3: SVYPGQGAYEQY

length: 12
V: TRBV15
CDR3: ATSRDQGGYEQY

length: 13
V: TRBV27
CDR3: ASSLAPPAFYEQY

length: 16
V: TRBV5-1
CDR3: ASSLGPGLAGGPDEQY

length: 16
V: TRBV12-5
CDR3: ASGLEGLAGGPNNEQF

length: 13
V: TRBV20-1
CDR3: SARELGPDTGELF

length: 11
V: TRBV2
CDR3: ASRQGAGQPQH

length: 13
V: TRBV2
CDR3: ASIAGLAGTDTQY

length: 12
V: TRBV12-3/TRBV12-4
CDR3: ASSTGTGGAGYT

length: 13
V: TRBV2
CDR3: ASSAGTSGSKEQY

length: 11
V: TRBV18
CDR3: ASSPDKNTEAF

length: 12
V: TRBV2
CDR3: ASSVLINTGELF

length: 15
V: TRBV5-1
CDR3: ASSAGLPESSYNEQF

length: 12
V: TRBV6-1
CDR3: ASRPSDRVYEQY

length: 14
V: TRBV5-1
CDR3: ASSLGGDLSNSPLH

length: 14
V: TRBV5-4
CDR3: ASSLEFPGSADTQY

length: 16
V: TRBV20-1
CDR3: SALRPSATKDPTDTQY

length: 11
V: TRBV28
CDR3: ASSLGFPTEAF

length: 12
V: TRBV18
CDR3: ASRLGATNEKLF

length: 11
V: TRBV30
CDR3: AWSAGVWYGYT

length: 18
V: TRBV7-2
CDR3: ASSQRLAGGPSMGTDTQY

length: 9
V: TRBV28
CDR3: ASSKEETQY

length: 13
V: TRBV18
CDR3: ASSPRTGGSNEQF

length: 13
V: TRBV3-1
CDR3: ASSPGQGASYEQY

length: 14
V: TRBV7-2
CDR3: ASSPETGSHLYEQY

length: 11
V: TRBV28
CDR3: ASSLGFTGELF